Below are 12 T cell receptor beta chains sequenced from a single sample in a study of blood T cell repertoires in COVID-19. The repertoire was sequenced with immunoSEQ multiplex PCR; TCRdb's copy has only in-frame clones and lacks some. The sample has approximately 210,000 clones, 80% to 85% seen once; the top ten hold over 9.5%. The specimen was peripheral blood. The receptors were sampled from a woman aged 80 or over with COVID-19, enrolled during active disease.

The chain employs TRBV12-3 or TRBV12-4 and TRBJ1-1; unclear D gene. This CDR3 contains 13 residues. The V end was cut by 6 bases, the J end by 1 base, with 9 bases between. CDR3: CASSLAENTEAFF. CDR3 DNA sequence: TGTGCCAGCAGCCTCGCAGAGAACACTGAAGCTTTCTTT.

This sequence joins TRBV19 and TRBJ1-4; D call uncertain. Germline V gene data show CDR1 as LNHDA and CDR2 as SQIVND (reference sequence). The CDR3 is 14 residues long. The germline V and J ends were trimmed by 7 bases and 0 bases, with 9 bases remaining between them. CDR3 sequence reads: CASMGGATNEKLFF. Here the CDR3 DNA reads TGTGCCAGTATGGGAGGCGCAACTAATGAAAAACTGTTTTTT.

The gene calls are TRBV2 and TRBJ2-5; 7 nucleotides line up with TRBD2. Germline V gene lookup returns CDR1 SNHLY and CDR2 FYNNEI. The CDR3 covers 15 residues. Unmatched junction bases numbered 9, after V lost 3 bases and J lost 5 bases. CDR3 DNA: TGTGCCAGCAGTGAGCAAAGCGGGGCTTGGGAGACCCAGTACTTC. Translation: CASSEQSGAWETQYF. Using reference TRBV2 and TRBJ2-5 for the parts outside the CDR3, the full variable domain is EPEVTQTPSHQVTQMGQEVILRCVPISNHLYFYWYRQILGQKVEFLVSFYNNEISEKSEIFDDQFSVERPDGSNFTLKIRSTKLEDSAMYFCASSEQSGAWETQYFGPGTRLLVL.

This clone was detected a few times. The chain recombines TRBV11-2 with TRBJ1-1, with a tentative D call TRBD1 (6 bases). Germline V gene data show CDR1 as SGHAT and CDR2 as FQNNGV. V lost 3 bases, J lost 0 bases, and 8 bases lay in between. The CDR3 contains 14 residues. The CDR3 DNA sequence: TGTGCCAGCAGCTTTGGGGGCTTGAACACTGAAGCTTTCTTT. It codes for CASSFGGLNTEAFF.

The chain couples TRBV3-1 (or the pseudogene TRBV3-2) to TRBJ2-1; 7 bases align to TRBD2. Germline CDR1 LGHDT, CDR2 YNNKEL (reference sequence). Trimming at V came to 5 bases and at J to 4 bases, leaving 5 bases not matched to a gene. The CDR3 contains 14 residues. The CDR3: CASSEGTKYNEQFF. CDR3 in DNA: TGTGCCAGCAGCGAAGGGACTAAATACAATGAGCAGTTCTTC.

V and J are TRBV21-1 and TRBJ2-4; TRBD2 is taken as the D call from the table, unchecked against the DNA. TRBV21-1 is a known pseudogene. This CDR3 has 18 residues. CDR3 sequence reads: CASSKAGGARGDKNIQYF. The CDR3, as DNA: TGTGCCAGCAGCAAAGCGGGCGGAGCCCGGGGAGACAAAAACATTCAGTACTTC.

In its sample, this clone was seen once. This sequence joins TRBV21-1 and TRBJ2-7; the table's D gene call, TRBD1, was not cross checked with the DNA. TRBV21-1 is labeled a pseudogene. The CDR3 loop spans 12 amino acids. The CDR3 here is CASKPTGNEQYV. Written as DNA, the CDR3 is TGTGCCAGCAAACCGACAGGGAACGAGCAGTACGTC.

J is TRBJ2-2 and V is TRBV18, with a tentative D call TRBD1 (6 bases). V lost 0 bases to trimming and J lost 6 bases, with 17 bases between them. The CDR3 spans 17 residues. Germline lookup yields CDR1 KGHSH and CDR2 LQKENI. The CDR3 loop is CASSPPISQGLPGELFF. The CDR3 DNA follows: TGTGCCAGCTCACCACCGATCTCACAGGGCCTCCCCGGGGAGCTGTTTTTT.

The chain is built from TRBV4-2 and TRBJ1-4, with no clear D. This CDR3 spans 15 amino acids. V lost 0 bases, J lost 6 bases, and 11 bases lay in between. Germline V gene sequence: CDR1 LGHNA, CDR2 YNFKEQ. The CDR3 sequence: CASSQDLVQYEKLFF. CDR3 bases: TGTGCCAGCAGCCAAGACCTTGTGCAGTATGAAAAACTGTTTTTT.

The V and J genes are TRBV3-1 (or the pseudogene TRBV3-2) and TRBJ2-1, with a possible D match to TRBD1 (5 bases). CDR3 size: 16 residues. The V gene's germline CDR1 is LGHDT and CDR2 YNNKEL (reference sequence). V shed 2 bases and J shed 10 bases, with 21 bases lying between them. The CDR3 loop is CASSQLDVIGAGEQFF. The CDR3 coding sequence is TGTGCCAGCAGCCAATTGGACGTTATAGGGGCAGGGGAGCAGTTCTTC.

In nucleotides, the CDR3 is TGTGCCAGCAGCGGTACTAAGAATAGCAATCAGCCCCAGCATTTT. Translating it yields CASSGTKNSNQPQHF. The V and J genes are TRBV6-2 or TRBV6-3 and TRBJ1-5, with D unresolved. The CDR3 sequence is 15 residues long. CDR1 and CDR2 from the germline V gene are MNHEY and SVGEGT. V was pared by 6 bases and J by 0 bases, with 12 bases between.

In DNA, the CDR3 is TGTGCCAGCAGCGTGGGACAGGGGGTAAAAGCTTTCTTT. It yields the protein CASSVGQGVKAFF. The chain carries TRBV12-3 or TRBV12-4 and TRBJ1-1, with 11 bases that match TRBD1. The V gene end was trimmed by 6 bases and the J gene end by 9 bases; junction bases not matched to a gene: 6. The CDR3 consists of 13 residues.